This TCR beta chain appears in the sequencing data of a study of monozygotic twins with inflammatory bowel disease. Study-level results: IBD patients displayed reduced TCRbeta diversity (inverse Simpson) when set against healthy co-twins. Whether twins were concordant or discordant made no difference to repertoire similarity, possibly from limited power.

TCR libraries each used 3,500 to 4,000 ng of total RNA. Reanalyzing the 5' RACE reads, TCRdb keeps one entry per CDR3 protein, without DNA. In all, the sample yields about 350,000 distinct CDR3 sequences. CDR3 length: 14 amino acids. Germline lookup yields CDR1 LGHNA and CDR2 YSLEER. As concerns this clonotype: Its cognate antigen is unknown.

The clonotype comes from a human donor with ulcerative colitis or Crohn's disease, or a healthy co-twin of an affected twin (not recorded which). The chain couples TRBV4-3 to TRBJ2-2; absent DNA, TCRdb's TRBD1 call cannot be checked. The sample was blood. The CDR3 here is CASSLPGSGGELFF.